A selection of T cell receptor beta chains follows, all from one sample in a study of Ad26.COV2.S vaccination and SARS-CoV-2 variants. Assay: immunoSEQ multiplex PCR; the TCRdb copy retains only in-frame clones and omits some. Here the sample spans about 450,000 clones, about 91% being singletons. Sequenced here: peripheral blood, sampled in a trial of Ad26.COV2.S vaccine versus placebo. The source of these receptors is a person between 18 and 59 years old who received the Ad26.COV2.S COVID-19 vaccine or a placebo. The CDR3 runs from the conserved cysteine through the conserved F or W. The D gene is left open where the match is weak. Rows give clone size only sometimes, using once, few, many, or a class for an expanded clone.

size | J | D | length | V | CDR3 | DNA
NA | TRBJ1-1 | NA | 17 | TRBV7-6 | CASSLSARNSMNTEAFF | TGTGCCAGCAGCTTAAGCGCCAGAAATTCCATGAACACTGAAGCTTTCTTT
NA | TRBJ2-4 | NA | 17 | TRBV6-6 | CASSPLGGGLGKNIQYF | TGTGCCAGCAGTCCCCTCGGAGGGGGGCTAGGGAAAAACATTCAGTACTTC
NA | TRBJ2-3 | NA | 15 | TRBV29-1 | CSVNRRGGVTDTQYF | TGCAGCGTTAATCGCCGAGGTGGGGTCACAGATACGCAGTATTTT
NA | TRBJ1-5 | NA | 14 | TRBV6-5 | CASRGFLGNQPQHF | TGTGCCAGCAGGGGATTCTTGGGTAATCAGCCCCAGCATTTT
once | TRBJ2-3 | NA | 15 | TRBV15 | CATSRDRAYRETQYF | TGTGCCACCAGCAGAGACCGGGCCTACCGGGAGACGCAGTATTTT
NA | TRBJ2-7 | TRBD2 | 13 | TRBV9 | CASSDTSDYEQYF | TGTGCCAGCAGCGACACTAGCGACTACGAGCAGTACTTC
NA | TRBJ2-1 | NA | 13 | TRBV6-1 | CASSESVRNEQFF | TGTGCCAGCAGTGAAAGCGTTCGGAATGAGCAGTTCTTC
NA | TRBJ2-1 | TRBD1 | 16 | TRBV7-6 | CASSLERGPNLNEQFF | TGTGCCAGCAGCTTAGAGAGGGGGCCCAATTTGAATGAGCAGTTCTTC
once | TRBJ2-1 | TRBD2 | 13 | TRBV24-1 | CATSVWGGNEQFF | TGTGCCACCAGTGTCTGGGGGGGCAATGAGCAGTTCTTC
NA | TRBJ2-4 | TRBD2 | 18 | TRBV9 | CASTGTSGTPVRKNIQYF | TGTGCCAGCACAGGGACTAGCGGGACCCCCGTTCGCAAAAACATTCAGTACTTC
NA | TRBJ2-1 | NA | 16 | TRBV9 | CASSVAASASYNEQFF | TGTGCCAGCAGCGTAGCGGCTAGCGCCTCCTACAATGAGCAGTTCTTC
NA | TRBJ2-1 | TRBD1 | 16 | TRBV5-6 | CASSIHRGATYNEQFF | TGTGCCAGCAGCATCCACAGGGGCGCGACGTACAATGAGCAGTTCTTC
NA | TRBJ2-1 | TRBD2 | 17 | TRBV4-2 | CASSPRGPSGVTNEQFF | TGTGCCAGCAGCCCCCGAGGCCCTAGCGGGGTAACGAATGAGCAGTTCTTC
NA | TRBJ2-5 | NA | 15 | TRBV5-6 | CASSFRQAGQETQYF | TGTGCCAGCAGCTTCAGACAGGCCGGACAAGAGACCCAGTACTTC
NA | TRBJ2-3 | NA | 13 | TRBV30 | CAWSVRSTDTQYF | TGTGCCTGGAGTGTACGCAGCACAGATACGCAGTATTTT
NA | TRBJ1-3 | NA | 13 | TRBV7-6 | CASSSGSGNTIYF | TGTGCCAGCAGCTCTGGTTCTGGAAACACCATATATTTT
NA | TRBJ2-5 | NA | 11 | TRBV10-3 | CAIANQETQYF | TGTGCCATCGCAAACCAAGAGACCCAGTACTTC
NA | TRBJ1-2 | NA | 15 | TRBV9 | CASSVTPGQNYGYTF | TGTGCCAGCAGCGTGACACCGGGTCAAAACTATGGCTACACCTTC
NA | TRBJ2-2 | NA | 16 | TRBV6-6 | CASSSWGRGGTGELFF | TGTGCCAGCAGTTCCTGGGGCAGGGGAGGTACCGGGGAGCTGTTTTTT
NA | TRBJ2-4 | NA | 17 | TRBV27 | CASSLFFDSGAKNIQYF | TGTGCCAGCAGTTTATTCTTTGACTCCGGGGCCAAAAACATTCAGTACTTC
NA | TRBJ1-2 | NA | 17 | TRBV2 | CASRPGSGTLDLYGYTF | TGTGCCAGCAGGCCCGGATCCGGGACACTAGACCTCTATGGCTACACCTTC
few | TRBJ2-7 | NA | 15 | TRBV5-1 | CASSSGQGWAYEQYF | TGCGCCAGCAGCTCCGGCCAGGGTTGGGCCTACGAGCAGTACTTC
once | TRBJ2-2 | NA | 18 | TRBV6-6 | CASSPWGERQANTGELFF | TGTGCCAGCAGTCCATGGGGGGAAAGACAGGCAAACACCGGGGAGCTGTTTTTT
NA | TRBJ2-5 | NA | 13 | TRBV7-2 | CASSATAQETQYF | TGTGCCAGCAGCGCGACAGCCCAAGAGACCCAGTACTTC
NA | TRBJ2-3 | NA | 13 | TRBV11-1 | CASSLGGTDTQYF | TGTGCCAGCAGCTTGGGTGGGACGGATACGCAGTATTTT
few | TRBJ2-7 | NA | 16 | TRBV7-6 | CASSLVSGTQETEQYF | TGTGCCAGCAGCTTAGTGTCAGGGACCCAAGAGACCGAGCAGTACTTC
NA | TRBJ1-3 | NA | 15 | TRBV9 | CASSVNPGAGNTIYF | TGTGCCAGCAGCGTAAACCCAGGCGCTGGAAACACCATATATTTT
NA | TRBJ1-2 | NA | 13 | TRBV6-4 | CASSLGQNYGYTF | TGTGCCAGCAGTCTAGGGCAGAACTATGGCTACACCTTC
NA | TRBJ2-2 | NA | 13 | TRBV29-1 | CSVDLGWSGELFF | TGCAGCGTTGACCTGGGGTGGTCCGGGGAGCTGTTTTTT
NA | TRBJ1-1 | NA | 14 | TRBV6-6 | CASRHTGKYTEAFF | TGTGCCAGCAGACACACAGGGAAATACACTGAAGCTTTCTTT
NA | TRBJ1-1 | NA | 15 | TRBV3-1/TRBV3-2 | CASSQGQGKETEAFF | TGTGCCAGCAGCCAGGGGCAGGGGAAGGAAACTGAAGCTTTCTTT
NA | TRBJ1-5 | TRBD1 | 17 | TRBV5-1 | CASSLGTGGYSNQPQHF | TGCGCCAGCAGCTTGGGGACAGGGGGGTATAGCAATCAGCCCCAGCATTTT
NA | TRBJ2-2 | NA | 13 | TRBV24-1 | CATSGPALGELFF | TGTGCCACCAGTGGTCCCGCCCTAGGAGAGCTGTTTTTT